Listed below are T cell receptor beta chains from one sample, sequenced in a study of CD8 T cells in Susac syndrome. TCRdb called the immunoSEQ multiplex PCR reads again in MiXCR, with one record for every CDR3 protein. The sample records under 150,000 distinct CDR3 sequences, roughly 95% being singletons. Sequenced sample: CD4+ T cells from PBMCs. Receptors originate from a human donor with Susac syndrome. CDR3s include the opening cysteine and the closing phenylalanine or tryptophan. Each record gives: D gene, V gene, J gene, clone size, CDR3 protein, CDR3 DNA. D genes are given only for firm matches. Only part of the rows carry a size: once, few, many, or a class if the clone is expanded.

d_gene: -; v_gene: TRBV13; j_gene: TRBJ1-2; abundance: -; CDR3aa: CASSSRPDNNYGYTF; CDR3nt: TGTGCCAGCAGCTCTAGACCCGATAATAACTATGGCTACACCTTC
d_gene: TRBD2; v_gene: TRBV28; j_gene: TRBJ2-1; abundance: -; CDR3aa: CASRQDTGLAGGPGDEQFF; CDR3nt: TGTGCCAGCAGACAAGATACCGGACTAGCGGGAGGGCCCGGGGATGAGCAGTTCTTC
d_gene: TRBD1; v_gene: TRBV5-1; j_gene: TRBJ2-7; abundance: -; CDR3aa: CASSSTGGSYEQYF; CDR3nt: TGCGCCAGCAGCTCGACAGGGGGCAGCTACGAGCAGTACTTC
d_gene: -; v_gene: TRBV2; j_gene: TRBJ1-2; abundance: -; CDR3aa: CASTSLEGYGYTF; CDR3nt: TGTGCCAGCACCAGCCTCGAGGGCTATGGCTACACCTTC
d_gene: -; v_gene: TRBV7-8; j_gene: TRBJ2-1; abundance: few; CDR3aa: CASSSRPSGEQFF; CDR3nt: TGTGCCAGCAGCTCCCGCCCGAGCGGTGAGCAGTTCTTC
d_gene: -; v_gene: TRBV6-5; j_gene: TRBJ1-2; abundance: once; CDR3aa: CASSAIDRGGYTF; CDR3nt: TGTGCCAGCAGCGCAATCGACAGAGGCGGCTACACCTTC
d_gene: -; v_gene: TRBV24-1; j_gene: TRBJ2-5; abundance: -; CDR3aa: CATSGADTSMTQYF; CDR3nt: TGTGCCACCAGTGGGGCGGACACGAGTATGACCCAGTACTTC
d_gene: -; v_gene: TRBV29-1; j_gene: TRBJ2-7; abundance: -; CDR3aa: CSVRQHTWDEQYF; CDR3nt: TGCAGCGTCCGCCAACATACATGGGACGAGCAGTACTTC
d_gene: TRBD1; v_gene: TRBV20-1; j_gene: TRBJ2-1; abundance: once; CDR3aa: CSAREATTGMQFF; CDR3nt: TGCAGTGCTAGAGAAGCCACGACAGGGATGCAGTTCTTC
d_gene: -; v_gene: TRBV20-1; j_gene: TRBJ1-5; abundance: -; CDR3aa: CSARDQSQAWVNDQPQHF; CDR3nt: TGCAGTGCTAGAGATCAGTCTCAAGCCTGGGTGAATGATCAGCCCCAGCATTTT
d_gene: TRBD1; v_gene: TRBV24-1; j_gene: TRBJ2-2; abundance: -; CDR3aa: CATSDLTGGAGTGELFF; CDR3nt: TGTGCCACCAGTGATCTAACAGGGGGCGCGGGCACCGGGGAGCTGTTTTTT
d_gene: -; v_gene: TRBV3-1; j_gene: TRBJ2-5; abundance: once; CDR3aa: CASSQVDGTQYF; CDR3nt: TGTGCCAGCAGCCAAGTAGACGGGACCCAGTACTTC
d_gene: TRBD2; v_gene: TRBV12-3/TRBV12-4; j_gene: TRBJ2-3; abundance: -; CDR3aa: CASSLSGSADTQYF; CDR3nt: TGTGCCAGCAGTCTTAGCGGGAGCGCAGATACGCAGTATTTT
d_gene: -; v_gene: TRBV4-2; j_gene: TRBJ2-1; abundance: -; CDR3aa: CASSQDWSDEQFF; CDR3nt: TGTGCCAGCAGCCAAGATTGGTCTGATGAGCAGTTCTTC
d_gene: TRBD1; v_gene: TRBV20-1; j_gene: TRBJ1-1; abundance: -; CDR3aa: CSAKTGGGNTEAFF; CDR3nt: TGCAGTGCTAAGACAGGGGGTGGGAACACTGAAGCTTTCTTT
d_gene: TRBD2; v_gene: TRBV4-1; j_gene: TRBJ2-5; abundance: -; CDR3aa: CASSPDRRGEETQYF; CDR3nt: TGCGCCAGCAGCCCAGACCGGCGGGGGGAAGAGACCCAGTACTTC
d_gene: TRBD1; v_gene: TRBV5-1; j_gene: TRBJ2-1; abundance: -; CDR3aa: CASSLGGTGNEQFF; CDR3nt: TGCGCCAGCAGCTTGGGAGGGACAGGGAATGAGCAGTTCTTC
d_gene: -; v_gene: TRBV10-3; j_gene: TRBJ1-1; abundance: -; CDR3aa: CAIKDLSNTEAFF; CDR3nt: TGTGCCATCAAGGACTTATCAAACACTGAAGCTTTCTTT
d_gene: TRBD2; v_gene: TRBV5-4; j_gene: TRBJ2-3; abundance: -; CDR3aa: CASSSALSGRIDTQYF; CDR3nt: TGTGCCAGCAGCTCCGCTCTTAGCGGGAGAATAGATACGCAGTATTTT
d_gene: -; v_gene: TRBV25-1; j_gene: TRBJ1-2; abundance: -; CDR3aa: CASSPGVGYTF; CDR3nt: TGTGCCAGCAGTCCCGGGGTAGGCTACACCTTC
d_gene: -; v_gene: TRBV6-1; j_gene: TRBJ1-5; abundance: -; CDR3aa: CASSAEQRGNQPQHF; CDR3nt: TGTGCCAGCAGTGCGGAACAGAGGGGCAATCAGCCCCAGCATTTT
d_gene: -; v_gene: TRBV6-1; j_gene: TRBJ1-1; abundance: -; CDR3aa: CASSERHRGDTEAFF; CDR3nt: TGTGCCAGCAGTGAAAGGCATAGGGGGGATACTGAAGCTTTCTTT
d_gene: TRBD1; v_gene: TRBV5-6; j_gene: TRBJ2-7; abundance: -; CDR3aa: CASSRRTGDRYEQYF; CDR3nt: TGTGCCAGCAGCCGGAGGACAGGGGACCGGTACGAGCAGTACTTC
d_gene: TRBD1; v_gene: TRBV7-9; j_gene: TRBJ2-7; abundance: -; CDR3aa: CASSNAGTGEKVQYF; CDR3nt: TGTGCCAGCAGTAATGCCGGGACAGGGGAAAAAGTTCAGTACTTC
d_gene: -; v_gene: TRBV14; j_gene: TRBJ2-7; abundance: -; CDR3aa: CASSPLQWGRYEQYF; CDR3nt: TGTGCCAGCAGCCCTCTCCAATGGGGGCGCTACGAGCAGTACTTC
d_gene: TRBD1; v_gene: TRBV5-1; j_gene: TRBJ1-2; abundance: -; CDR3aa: CASSTGEGYTF; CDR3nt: TGCGCCAGCAGTACAGGGGAGGGCTACACCTTC
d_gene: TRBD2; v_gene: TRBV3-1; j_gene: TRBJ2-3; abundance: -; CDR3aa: CASSPWRGGTDTQYF; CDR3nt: TGTGCCAGCAGTCCCTGGCGGGGGGGCACAGATACGCAGTATTTT
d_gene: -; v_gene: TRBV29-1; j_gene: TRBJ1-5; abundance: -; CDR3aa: CSAKQDVGQPQHF; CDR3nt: TGCAGCGCAAAACAGGACGTGGGTCAGCCCCAGCATTTT
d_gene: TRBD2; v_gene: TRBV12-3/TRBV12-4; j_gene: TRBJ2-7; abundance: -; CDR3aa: CASKPSGGASEQYF; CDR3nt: TGTGCCAGCAAGCCTAGCGGGGGGGCGTCCGAGCAGTACTTC
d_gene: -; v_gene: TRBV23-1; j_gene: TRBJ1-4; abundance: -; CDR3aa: CASSQSLGAQGEKLFF; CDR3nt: TGCGCCAGCAGTCAATCCTTGGGGGCGCAAGGTGAAAAACTGTTTTTT
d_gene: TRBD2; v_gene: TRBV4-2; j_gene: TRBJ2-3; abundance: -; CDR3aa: CASSQGQTSGLLGSTDTQYF; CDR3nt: TGTGCCAGCAGCCAAGGCCAAACTAGCGGGCTGCTGGGAAGCACAGATACGCAGTATTTT
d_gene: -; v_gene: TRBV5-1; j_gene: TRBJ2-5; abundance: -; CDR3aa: CASSFTGYETQYF; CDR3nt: TGCGCCAGCAGCTTTACAGGGTACGAGACCCAGTACTTC
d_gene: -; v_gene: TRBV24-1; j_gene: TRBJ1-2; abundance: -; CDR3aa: CATSDSNPTGYGYTF; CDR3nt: TGTGCCACCAGTGATTCCAATCCCACAGGGTATGGCTACACCTTC
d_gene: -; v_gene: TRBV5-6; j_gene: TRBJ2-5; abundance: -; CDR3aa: CASSLGVPRSETQYF; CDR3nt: TGTGCCAGCAGCTTGGGCGTGCCCCGTTCAGAGACCCAGTACTTC
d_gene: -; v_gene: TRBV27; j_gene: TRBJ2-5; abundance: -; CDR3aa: CASSNTGPRDGETQYF; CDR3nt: TGTGCCAGCAGTAATACAGGTCCACGGGATGGGGAGACCCAGTACTTC
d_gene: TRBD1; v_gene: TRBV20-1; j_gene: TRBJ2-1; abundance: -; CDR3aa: CSASRPGQGVSNEQFF; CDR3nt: TGCAGTGCTTCCCGCCCGGGACAGGGGGTTTCCAATGAGCAGTTCTTC
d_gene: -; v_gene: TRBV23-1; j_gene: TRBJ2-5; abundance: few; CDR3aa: CASSQGPGVEETQYF; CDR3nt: TGCGCCAGCAGTCAGGGACCGGGGGTCGAAGAGACCCAGTACTTC
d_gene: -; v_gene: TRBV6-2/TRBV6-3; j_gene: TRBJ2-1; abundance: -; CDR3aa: CASSATSDYNEQFF; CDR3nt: TGTGCCAGCAGTGCGACTAGTGACTACAATGAGCAGTTCTTC
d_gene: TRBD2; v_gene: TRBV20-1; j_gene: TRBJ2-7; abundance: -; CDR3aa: CSAPTPTSGYEQYF; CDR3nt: TGCAGTGCCCCAACACCGACTAGCGGCTACGAGCAGTACTTC
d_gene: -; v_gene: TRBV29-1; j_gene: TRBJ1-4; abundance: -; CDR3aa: CSAGQGGTNEKLFF; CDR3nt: TGCAGCGCCGGTCAGGGTGGGACTAATGAAAAACTGTTTTTT